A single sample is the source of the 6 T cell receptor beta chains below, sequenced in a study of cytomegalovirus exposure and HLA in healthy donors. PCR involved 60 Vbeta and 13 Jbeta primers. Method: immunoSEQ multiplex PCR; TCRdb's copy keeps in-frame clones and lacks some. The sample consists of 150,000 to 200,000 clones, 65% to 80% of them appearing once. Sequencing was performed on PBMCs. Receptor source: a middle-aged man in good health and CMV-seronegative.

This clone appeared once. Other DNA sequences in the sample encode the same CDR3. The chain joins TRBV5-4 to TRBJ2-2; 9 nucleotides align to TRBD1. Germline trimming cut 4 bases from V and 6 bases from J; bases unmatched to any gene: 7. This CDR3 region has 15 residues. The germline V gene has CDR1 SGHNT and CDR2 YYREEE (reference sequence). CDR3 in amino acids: CASSLGGDRAGELFF. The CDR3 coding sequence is TGTGCCAGCAGCCTGGGTGGGGACAGGGCCGGGGAGCTGTTTTTT.

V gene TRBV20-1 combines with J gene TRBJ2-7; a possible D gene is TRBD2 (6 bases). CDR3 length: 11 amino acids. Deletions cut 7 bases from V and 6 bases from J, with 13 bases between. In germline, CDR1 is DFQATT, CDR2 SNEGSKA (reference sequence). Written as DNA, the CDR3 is TGCAGTGGCCTCCAACTAGCCGAGCAGTACTTC. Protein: CSGLQLAEQYF.

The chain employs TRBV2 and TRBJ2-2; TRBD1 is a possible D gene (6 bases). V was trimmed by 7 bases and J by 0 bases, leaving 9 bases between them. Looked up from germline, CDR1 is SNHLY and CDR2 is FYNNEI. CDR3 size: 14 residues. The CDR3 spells CASKDRPNTGELFF. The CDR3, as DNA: TGTGCCAGCAAAGACAGGCCGAACACCGGGGAGCTGTTTTTT.

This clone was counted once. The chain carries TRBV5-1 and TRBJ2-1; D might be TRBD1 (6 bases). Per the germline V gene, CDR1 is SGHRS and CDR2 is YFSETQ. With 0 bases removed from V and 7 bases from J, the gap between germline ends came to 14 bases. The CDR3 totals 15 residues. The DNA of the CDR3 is TGCGCCAGCAGCTTGGCCGGGGCAGGGGTGAATGAGCAGTTCTTC. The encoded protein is CASSLAGAGVNEQFF.

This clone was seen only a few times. The CDR3 loop is CVTGYSYEQYF. The CDR3 bases are TGTGTCACAGGTTACTCCTACGAGCAGTACTTC. The chain carries TRBV6-1 and TRBJ2-7, with D possibly TRBD1 on 5 matching bases. Germline values: CDR1 MNHNS, CDR2 SASEGT. This CDR3 is 11 amino acids long.

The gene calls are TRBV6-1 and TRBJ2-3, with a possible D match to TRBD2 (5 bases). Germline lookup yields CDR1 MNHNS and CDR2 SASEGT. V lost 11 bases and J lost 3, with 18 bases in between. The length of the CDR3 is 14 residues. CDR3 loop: CAGSPGIATDTQYF. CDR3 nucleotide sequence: TGTGCCGGATCTCCGGGAATAGCAACAGATACGCAGTATTTT.